This T cell receptor (beta chain) was identified in a study of PD-1 blockade in classical Hodgkin lymphoma (dated by TCRdb to the early 2020s). Study-level background: Nivolumab dosing was 3 mg/kg intravenously every 2 weeks, continuing until either disease progression or unacceptable toxicity. A peripheral blood immune signature of response to PD-1 blockade in classical Hodgkin lymphoma was defined using TCR beta sequencing and CyTOF.

The meaning of the sample's time point label: cycle 2 day 1 (C2D1) of nivolumab. Every trial patient had relapsed after autologous stem cell transplantation, and cohorts A, B and C differed in prior brentuximab vedotin exposure. A total of over 55 patients with relapsed/refractory classical Hodgkin lymphoma made up the trial cohort, and each patient's best overall response was complete response, partial response or progressive disease. In the multi-cohort phase II CheckMate 205 trial, trial patients received single-agent nivolumab. An independent review committee assessed best overall response by applying the 2007 International Working Group response criteria. PBMCs from the trial were collected at three points: immediately before nivolumab initiation (C1D1), and during therapy at cycle 2 day 1 and cycle 4 day 1. Peripheral blood was collected in 8 mL Vacutainer Cell Preparation Tubes, from which PBMCs were isolated by centrifugation and then cryopreserved.

The Qiagen DNeasy kit was used to extract genomic DNA from unsorted PBMCs and from the negatively selected CD4+ and CD8+ fractions. Amplification of TCR beta CDR3 regions was done by immunoSEQ multiplex PCR with primers that anneal to V and J segments. A synthetic immune receptor repertoire was used to minimize amplification bias, and any remaining bias was removed computationally after sequencing. Per the original workflow: Custom Python scripts were used to quantify repertoire diversity as the Shannon entropy index. The unsorted, CD4+ and CD8+ repertoires were each analyzed separately, with the exception of combined analyses, where CD4+ and CD8+ sequences were merged in silico. Clonal expansion was defined as at least a 2-fold frequency increase after treatment relative to C1D1, with a pseudocount of 0.5 for undetected baseline clones. Clones with 0 or 1 copy at C1D1 were classified as singleton clones, and clones with 2 or more copies were classified as non-singleton clones. By matching protein sequences in sorted samples from the same patient, clones expanded in unsorted samples were annotated as CD4+, CD8+ or unknown. Wilcoxon tests on paired samples were used to test changes in diversity from C1D1 to C4D1. TCRdb limited this immuneACCESS table to in-frame rearrangements with V and J called. A share of clones is missing; checked studies link under half to unresolved V genes, and the rest is unexplained. Clone size and V and J calls were adopted from that table, with D and trimming inferred from the DNA. The sample profile shows 40,000 to 50,000 clones; more than 85% of them were found once. 5.5% of the sample lies in the top ten.

With regard to this clone: This clone's antigen is unknown. Per-base qualities were not stored, and no clone one base away is much larger.

Trimmed from V: 4 bases; trimmed from J: 4 bases; junction bases lacking a gene match: 5. The germline V gene (reference sequence) specifies MNHNY as CDR1 and SVGAGI as CDR2. Measured from the cysteine to the phenylalanine, the CDR3 is 14 residues long. Of all the DNA, just the CDR3 is kept, 42 bases in frame from base 1. Paper-wide results and their limitations: Baseline TCR diversity was reported as lower in newly diagnosed patients than in healthy donors, and lower still in relapsed/refractory patients. The study covered only a single clinical trial cohort, and the causes of the repertoire differences, possibly disease activity or prior therapy, were still not defined. Trial patients with a complete response had baseline diversity similar to that of newly diagnosed patients, while partial responders and progressors had significantly lower diversity. CD4+ but not CD8+ TCR diversity rose significantly by C4D1 (p=0.0027 vs p=0.16), most apparent in complete responders (p=0.02). Patients starting nivolumab less than 1 year after ASCT had lower diversity and were excluded from later analyses to avoid confounding by immune reconstitution.

The sequence joins TRBV6-6 to TRBJ2-5; 8 bases in between match TRBD2. Sequencing used peripheral blood mononuclear cells (PBMCs), obtained before the second cycle of nivolumab. The source of this sequence is a human donor with classical Hodgkin lymphoma. The DNA is TGTGCCAGCAGTTTGGCGGGGGGAGGAGAGACCCAGTACTTC. This translates into CASSLAGGGETQYF.